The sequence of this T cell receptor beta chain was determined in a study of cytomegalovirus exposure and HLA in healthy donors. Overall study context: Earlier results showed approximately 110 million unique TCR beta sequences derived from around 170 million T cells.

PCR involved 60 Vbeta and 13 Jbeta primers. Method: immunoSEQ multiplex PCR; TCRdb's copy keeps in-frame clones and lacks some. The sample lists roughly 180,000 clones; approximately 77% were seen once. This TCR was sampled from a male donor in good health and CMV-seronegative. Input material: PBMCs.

The CDR3 region is CASSWGLLLAGRTAGELFF. The DNA of the CDR3 is TGTGCCAGCAGCTGGGGGTTGTTACTAGCGGGGCGGACAGCCGGGGAGCTGTTTTTT. The chain is built from TRBV11-2 and TRBJ2-2; 10 bases fit TRBD2. CDR3 length: 19 amino acids. V dropped 4 bases and J dropped 6; count of bases not matched to a gene: 17. Germline CDR1 SGHAT, CDR2 FQNNGV.